One and the same sample provided the 27 T cell receptor beta chains below, sequenced in a study of cytomegalovirus exposure and HLA in healthy donors. The PCR employed 60 Vbeta primers together with 13 Jbeta primers. The method was immunoSEQ multiplex PCR; TCRdb's version includes in-frame clones alone and lacks a portion of them. The table has fewer than 200,000 clones, more than 80% seen once. Sequenced input: PBMCs. The source is a woman in her forties or fifties in good health and CMV-seronegative.

The sample holds one count of this clone. V usage is TRBV11-2 and J usage is TRBJ2-7, with 9 bases matching TRBD2. V shed 0 bases, J shed 2 bases, and the junction held 17 bases outside the gene matches. This CDR3 is 20 amino acids long. Germline V lookup: CDR1 SGHAT, CDR2 FQNNGV. DNA for the CDR3: TGTGCCAGCAGCTTAGAAGCAACTATAGGATCAGCGGGAGGCGCCTACGAGCAGTACTTC. This sequence encodes CASSLEATIGSAGGAYEQYF.

The chain couples TRBV14 to TRBJ2-2; D gene ambiguous. This CDR3 has 14 residues. Trimming cost V 4 bases and J 6 bases, with 12 bases left between them. The germline gives CDR1 SGHDN, CDR2 FVKESK. The CDR3 bases are TGTGCCAGCAGCCCAACGTGGAGCTCCGGGGAGCTGTTTTTT. Translation gives CASSPTWSSGELFF.

The V call is TRBV18, the J call TRBJ2-3; maybe TRBD1 (5 bases). CDR3 length: 15 residues. The germline gives CDR1 KGHSH, CDR2 LQKENI. V dropped 2 bases and J dropped 3 bases, with 12 bases sitting between them. CDR3 amino acids: CASSPVRVGTDTQYF. DNA for the CDR3: TGTGCCAGCTCACCAGTCAGGGTTGGTACAGATACGCAGTATTTT. Full variable domain (outside the CDR3, taken from reference TRBV18 and TRBJ2-3): NAGVMQNPRHLVRRRGQEARLRCSPMKGHSHVYWYRQLPEEGLKFMVYLQKENIIDESGMPKERFSAEFPKEGPSILRIQQVVRGDSAAYFCASSPVRVGTDTQYFGPGTRLTVL.

This clone was seen only a few times. This sequence joins TRBV28 and TRBJ2-4, with a tentative D call TRBD2 (5 bases). The CDR3 has 15 amino acids. Germline V gene lookup returns CDR1 MDHEN and CDR2 SYDVKM. V dropped 5 bases and J dropped 9 bases, with 20 bases sitting between them. This chain's CDR3 is CASSVLEGFVGIQYF. CDR3 DNA sequence: TGTGCCAGCAGTGTACTAGAGGGTTTTGTGGGCATTCAGTACTTC.

This sequence joins TRBV1 and TRBJ1-1; the table names TRBD1, a call not compared with the DNA. TRBV1 is shown as a pseudogene. The CDR3 totals 18 residues. CDR3 residues: CTSSQGRRQGTGNTEAFF. CDR3 nucleotides: TGCACCAGCAGCCAAGGGCGTAGACAGGGTACGGGGAACACTGAAGCTTTCTTT.

This rearrangement joins TRBV5-6 to TRBJ2-7; 8 bases align to TRBD1. There are 14 residues in the CDR3. CDR1 SGHDT and CDR2 YYEEEE come from the germline V gene. Germline trimming cut 6 bases from V and 3 bases from J; bases unmatched to any gene: 8. The CDR3, as DNA: TGTGCCAGCATCAGACAGGGGCGCCTCTACGAGCAGTACTTC. It translates to CASIRQGRLYEQYF.

This chain joins TRBV11-2 and TRBJ2-5; D uncertain. Germline CDR1 SGHAT, CDR2 FQNNGV. The CDR3 has 15 residues. Deletions cut 3 bases from V and 3 bases from J, with 14 bases between. CDR3 loop: CASSLEYSKKETQYF. CDR3 DNA sequence: TGTGCCAGCAGCTTGGAGTACTCAAAAAAAGAGACCCAGTACTTC.

The chain recombines TRBV30 with TRBJ1-1; D is possibly TRBD1 (5 bases). Deletions cut 2 bases from V and 3 bases from J, with 13 bases between. CDR3 length equals 14 residues. Germline CDR1 reads GTSNPN; CDR2 reads SVGIG (reference sequence). CDR3 amino acids: CAWSPPGKYTEAFF. CDR3 coding DNA: TGTGCCTGGAGTCCCCCAGGGAAGTACACTGAAGCTTTCTTT. The full variable domain, with the rest looked up from reference TRBV30 and TRBJ1-1, is SQTIHQWPATLVQPVGSPLSLECTVEGTSNPNLYWYRQAAGRGLQLLFYSVGIGQISSEVPQNLSASRPQDRQFILSSKKLLLSDSGFYLCAWSPPGKYTEAFFGQGTRLTVV.

The rearrangement links TRBV28 to TRBJ1-1; TRBD1 is a possible D gene (6 bases). V was clipped by 4 bases and J by 3 bases, with 18 bases between them. The CDR3 covers 16 residues. CDR1 MDHEN and CDR2 SYDVKM come from the germline V gene. The CDR3 sequence: CASSSLIGGRYTEAFF. In nucleotides, the CDR3 is TGTGCCAGCAGTTCCCTTATCGGGGGGCGATACACTGAAGCTTTCTTT.

This chain links TRBV28 with TRBJ1-2; possibly TRBD1 for D (5 bases). V lost 4 bases, J lost 11 bases, and 14 bases lay in between. The CDR3 spans 12 residues. Germline-derived CDR1 and CDR2 are MDHEN and SYDVKM. The CDR3 region has the DNA TGTGCCAGCAGTTCCTCAGGGAGGGCTTACACCTTC. Encoded protein: CASSSSGRAYTF.

Worth noting for this clone: The junction shows a germline mismatch at one end, possibly a read error. The chain joins TRBV19 to TRBJ1-1; 9 bases match TRBD1. The V gene's germline CDR1 is LNHDA and CDR2 SQIVND (reference sequence). The CDR3 totals 16 residues. The CDR3 DNA reads TGTGCCAGTAGTATGCGAGGGGACAGGGTGAAGACTGAAGCTTTCTTT. It yields the protein CASSMRGDRVKTEAFF.

The gene calls are TRBV7-2 and TRBJ2-3; tentative D call: TRBD2 (5 bases). This CDR3 has 12 residues. V lost 6 bases and J 8 bases, leaving 12 bases between the germline ends. CDR1 and CDR2 from the germline V gene are SGHTA and FQGNSA. The CDR3 is CASRKGASTQYF. DNA for the CDR3: TGTGCCAGCAGGAAGGGAGCTTCTACGCAGTATTTT. Together with reference TRBV7-2 and TRBJ2-3, the CDR3 gives the full variable domain: GAGVSQSPSNKVTEKGKDVELRCDPISGHTALYWYRQSLGQGLEFLIYFQGNSAPDKSGLPSDRFSAERTGGSVSTLTIQRTQQEDSAVYLCASRKGASTQYFGPGTRLTVL.

The chain uses TRBV6-4 and TRBJ2-3; 7 nucleotides align to TRBD2. Germline loops: CDR1 MRHNA, CDR2 SNTAGT. The junction had 9 bases not matched to a gene; V was cut back by 8 bases and J by 4 bases. CDR3 length: 14 residues. CDR3: CASREGLGSDTQYF. The CDR3 DNA reads as TGTGCCAGCCGAGAAGGACTAGGGTCAGATACGCAGTATTTT.

This chain connects TRBV9 to TRBJ1-2, with D tentatively TRBD1 (6 bases). This CDR3 comprises 12 residues. V was shortened by 0 bases and J by 7 bases, with 7 bases between the two germline ends. Germline CDR1 and CDR2: SGDLS and YYNGEE. The CDR3 DNA sequence: TGTGCCAGCAGCGTAGTAGGGGGTGGCTACACCTTC. Amino acid sequence: CASSVVGGGYTF.

Only a few counts were recorded for this clone. The chain links TRBV6-6 to TRBJ1-1; maybe TRBD1 (5 bases). Germline-derived CDR1 and CDR2 are MNHNY and SVGAGI (reference sequence). V gave up 0 bases and J gave up 6 bases, with 5 bases separating them. The CDR3 runs 12 residues. CDR3 amino acids: CASSYSRAEAFF. The CDR3 coding sequence is TGTGCCAGCAGTTACTCCAGGGCTGAAGCTTTCTTT.

V usage is TRBV19 and J usage is TRBJ1-5, with 9 bases aligning to TRBD1. V was pared by 4 bases and J by 2 bases, with 6 bases of the junction left unmatched. The germline gives CDR1 LNHDA, CDR2 SQIVND (reference sequence). The CDR3 loop spans 16 amino acids. CDR3 in amino acids: CASSTQQGAGNQPQHF. The CDR3 region has the DNA TGTGCCAGTAGTACTCAACAGGGGGCGGGCAATCAGCCCCAGCATTTT.

In DNA, the CDR3 is TGTGCCAGTAGTATAGGTACAGACTATGGCTACACCTTC. It specifies CASSIGTDYGYTF. This chain uses TRBV19 with TRBJ1-2; D is unresolved. The length of the CDR3 is 13 residues. Germline values: CDR1 LNHDA, CDR2 SQIVND (reference sequence). Trimming took off 1 base at V and 3 bases at J, with 6 bases between the two ends.

This chain connects TRBV10-1 to TRBJ2-5, with 10 bases matching TRBD2. The last part of the DNA fits TRBJ2-7 better; the J call may be wrong. Germline CDR1 and CDR2: WNHNN and SYGVQD (reference sequence). CDR3 length: 18 amino acids. CDR3 amino acids: CASSVNQKGTSDSYEQYF. The CDR3 DNA sequence: TGCGCCAGCAGCGTTAATCAAAAAGGGACTAGCGATTCCTACGAGCAGTACTTC.

This clone came up a few times. The gene calls are TRBV6-1 and TRBJ2-7, with TRBD1 as a possible D gene (5 bases). V was cut by 6 bases and J by 3 bases, with 9 bases left in between. This CDR3 is 12 amino acids long. From germline, CDR1 is MNHNS and CDR2 SASEGT. CDR3 residues: CASSRQGYEQYF. The CDR3 nucleotides read TGTGCCAGCAGCCGTCAGGGCTACGAGCAGTACTTC.

V is TRBV11-3 and J is TRBJ2-3; D perhaps matches TRBD1 (5 bases). Germline CDR1 reads SGHNT; CDR2 reads YENEEA. This CDR3 is built from 14 residues. V shed 5 bases and J shed 1 base, with 10 bases lying between them. The CDR3 region is CASSPGFGTDTQYF. For the CDR3, the DNA is TGTGCCAGCAGCCCAGGGTTTGGCACAGATACGCAGTATTTT.

This clone came up once. This chain connects TRBV10-3 to TRBJ1-2, with 9 positions matching TRBD1. Germline loops: CDR1 ENHRY, CDR2 SYGVKD. The CDR3 loop spans 15 amino acids. Germline trimming cut 3 bases from V and 12 bases from J; bases unmatched to any gene: 14. The chain's CDR3 is CAISDRTGGGQGHTF. CDR3 DNA: TGTGCCATCAGTGATCGCACCGGGGGGGGACAGGGACACACCTTC.

J is TRBJ1-5 and V is TRBV19; D gene unclear. The CDR3 covers 12 residues. The V end was cut by 6 bases, the J end by 9 bases, with 12 bases between. Germline loops: CDR1 LNHDA, CDR2 SQIVND (reference sequence). As DNA, the CDR3 is TGTGCCAGTAGCGCCCTAAATAGGCCCCAGCATTTT. It is translated as CASSALNRPQHF.

For the CDR3, the DNA is TGTGCCAGCAGCTTTTCAGGGGTTTGGGGGGAGGGAGGCAATGAGCAGTTCTTC. As protein: CASSFSGVWGEGGNEQFF. The chain combines TRBV7-6 with TRBJ2-1, with a weak D call TRBD2 (7 bases). V lost 3 bases, J lost 6 bases, and 24 bases lay in between. This CDR3 comprises 18 residues. Germline assignment: CDR1 SGHVS and CDR2 FNYEAQ.

This clone was seen a handful of times. In DNA form, the CDR3 reads TGTGCCATCAGTCCGGGACAGGGGAGTTATAACTATGGCTACACCTTC. Residues: CAISPGQGSYNYGYTF. This rearrangement joins TRBV10-3 to TRBJ1-2, with TRBD1 identical over 10 bases. With V trimmed by 5 bases and J by 1 base, 7 bases remained unmatched. Germline V gene sequence: CDR1 ENHRY, CDR2 SYGVKD. The CDR3 is 16 residues long.

With respect to this clone: The sample carries other DNA sequences with the same CDR3. The chain uses TRBV19 and TRBJ2-1; a possible D gene is TRBD1 (5 bases). Germline CDR1 and CDR2: LNHDA and SQIVND (reference sequence). Trimming took off 3 bases at V and 7 bases at J, with 10 bases between the two ends. The CDR3 sequence is 13 residues long. As DNA, the CDR3 is TGTGCCAGTAGTATTACAGGCCTGAATGAGCAGTTCTTC. Its protein is CASSITGLNEQFF.

The chain recombines TRBV6-4 with TRBJ2-3; 9 bases match TRBD1. CDR3 length equals 15 residues. V shed 4 bases, J shed 1 base, and the junction held 3 bases outside the gene matches. The germline V gene encodes CDR1 MRHNA and CDR2 SNTAGT. For the CDR3, the DNA is TGTGCCAGCAGTGTGGGACAGGGCGGCACAGATACGCAGTATTTT. This codes for CASSVGQGGTDTQYF.

The chain couples TRBV29-1 to TRBJ2-5, with D tentatively TRBD2 (5 bases). Germline V lookup: CDR1 SQVTM, CDR2 ANQGSEA. V gave up 7 bases and J gave up 0 bases, with 9 bases separating them. This CDR3 has 12 amino acids. The CDR3 DNA follows: TGCAGCGCCTGGGGAGACCAAGAGACCCAGTACTTC. This translates into CSAWGDQETQYF. The variable domain in full, with the rest retrieved from reference TRBV29-1 and TRBJ2-5, is SAVISQKPSRDICQRGTSLTIQCQVDSQVTMMFWYRQQPGQSLTLIATANQGSEATYESGFVIDKFPISRPNLTFSTLTVSNMSPEDSSIYLCSAWGDQETQYFGPGTRLLVL.